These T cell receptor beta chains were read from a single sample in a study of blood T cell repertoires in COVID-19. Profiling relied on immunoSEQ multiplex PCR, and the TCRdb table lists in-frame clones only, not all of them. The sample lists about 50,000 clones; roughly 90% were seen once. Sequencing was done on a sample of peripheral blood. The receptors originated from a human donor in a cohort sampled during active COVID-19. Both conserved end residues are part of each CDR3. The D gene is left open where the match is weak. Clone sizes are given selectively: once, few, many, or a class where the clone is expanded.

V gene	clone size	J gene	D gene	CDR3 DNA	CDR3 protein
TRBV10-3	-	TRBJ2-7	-	TGTGCCATCAGTGCGCGTACTAGTATGGCCTACGAGCAGTACTTC	CAISARTSMAYEQYF
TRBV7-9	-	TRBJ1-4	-	TGTGCCAGCAGCTTACTCCTAGAGGCTGAAAAACTGTTTTTT	CASSLLLEAEKLFF
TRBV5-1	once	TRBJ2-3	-	TGCGCCAGCAGCTTGGCGGCGGGAGATACGCAGTATTTT	CASSLAAGDTQYF
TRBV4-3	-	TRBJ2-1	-	TGCGCCAGCAGCCCCTCTGCCAGGGGCGGAAGCTCCTACAATGAGCAGTTCTTC	CASSPSARGGSSYNEQFF
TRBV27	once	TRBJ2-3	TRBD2	TGTGCCAGCAGTCTTACACAGCGGGAGAACGCGGCAGATACGCAGTATTTT	CASSLTQRENAADTQYF
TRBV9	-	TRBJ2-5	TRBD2	TGTGCCAGCAGCGTAGCAACTAGCGGGGACCAAGAGACCCAGTACTTC	CASSVATSGDQETQYF
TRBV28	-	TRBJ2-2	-	TGTGCCAGCAGTTTTGCCGGGAGAAAGGTCGGGGAGCTGTTTTTT	CASSFAGRKVGELFF
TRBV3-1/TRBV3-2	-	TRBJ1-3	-	TGTGCCAGCAGCCACACAACTGGAAACACCATATATTTT	CASSHTTGNTIYF
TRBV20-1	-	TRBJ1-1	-	TGCAGTCCTAGTAGGGGGGGAGAAGCTTTCTTT	CSPSRGGEAFF
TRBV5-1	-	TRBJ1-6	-	TGCGCCAGCAGCTTGGGAACAGTTAATTCACCCCTCCACTTT	CASSLGTVNSPLHF
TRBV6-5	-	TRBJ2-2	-	TGTGCCAGCAGTTACTCGCTCGCAGGAAACACCGGGGAGCTGTTTTTT	CASSYSLAGNTGELFF
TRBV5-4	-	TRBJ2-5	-	TGTGCCAGCAGGGGCGGAGGGGTAACGGAGACCCAGTACTTC	CASRGGGVTETQYF
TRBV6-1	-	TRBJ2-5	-	TGTGCCAGCAGTGAAGGGCCAGGGCAAGAGACCCAGTACTTC	CASSEGPGQETQYF
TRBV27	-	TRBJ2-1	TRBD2	TGTGCCAGCAGTCGGCGGGAGGGATTCTACAATGAGCAGTTCTTC	CASSRREGFYNEQFF